This T cell receptor (beta chain) was documented in a study of beta chain features in type 1 diabetes. Study-level points and caveats: Patients showed naive, central memory and Treg TCRB repertoires that appeared more similar than those of healthy donors.

About this clone itself: The target antigen is unknown.

The CDR3 runs to 14 residues. The V end was cut by 2 bases, the J end by 4 bases, with 9 bases between. Germline V gene lookup returns CDR1 MDHEN and CDR2 SYDVKM. The entirety of the isolated RNA underwent reverse transcription, so expressed TCRB transcripts were sequenced. Repertoires were generated with immunoSEQ multiplex PCR, while TCRdb's copy carries only in-frame clones and drops some. The repertoire holds around 240,000 clones, with 9% to 10% as singletons. This sequence was found in a woman younger than 30 in good health. Sequenced input: naive CD4+ T cells from blood. The chain combines TRBV28 with TRBJ1-5; TRBD1 might be the D (5 bases). CDR3 bases: TGTGCCAGCAGTTTACAGGGCCCGAATCAGCCCCAGCATTTT. Amino acids: CASSLQGPNQPQHF.